Following are 2 T cell receptor beta chains from one sample sequenced in a study of cytomegalovirus exposure and HLA in healthy donors. The primer mix had 60 Vbeta and 13 Jbeta primers. Sequenced by immunoSEQ multiplex PCR; TCRdb stores in-frame clones only, minus some. This table holds about 140,000 clones, 70% to 80% found once. The sample consisted of PBMCs. The receptors come from a man aged 18-30 years in good health and CMV-seronegative.

This sequence joins TRBV9 and TRBJ2-7; 8 positions match TRBD2. After removal of 0 bases from V and 3 bases from J, the junction contained 5 bases not matched to a gene. Germline loops: CDR1 SGDLS, CDR2 YYNGEE. The CDR3 contains 15 residues. CDR3 loop: CASSVDGREGYEQYF. The CDR3 DNA reads as TGTGCCAGCAGCGTAGATGGACGGGAGGGCTACGAGCAGTACTTC.

This chain joins TRBV7-2 and TRBJ2-1, with 14 nucleotides matching TRBD2. V gave up 5 bases and J gave up 13 bases; unmatched junction bases: 4. Germline values: CDR1 SGHTA, CDR2 FQGNSA. The CDR3 is 13 residues long. The CDR3 DNA is TGTGCCAGCAGCCGACTAGCGGGGGGGCTACAGTTCTTC. Translation gives CASSRLAGGLQFF.